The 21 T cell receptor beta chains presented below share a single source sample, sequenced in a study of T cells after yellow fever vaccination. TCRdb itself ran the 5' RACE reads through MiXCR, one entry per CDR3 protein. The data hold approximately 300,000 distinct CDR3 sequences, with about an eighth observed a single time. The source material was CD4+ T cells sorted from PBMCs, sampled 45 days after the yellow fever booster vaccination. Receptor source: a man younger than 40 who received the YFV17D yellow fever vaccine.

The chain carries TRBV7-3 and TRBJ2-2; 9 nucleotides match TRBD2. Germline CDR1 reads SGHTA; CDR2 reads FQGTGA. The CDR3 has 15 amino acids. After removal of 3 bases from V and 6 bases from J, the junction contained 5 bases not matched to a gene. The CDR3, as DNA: TGTGCCAGCAGCTTTGCGGGGGGGGCGTCCGGGGAGCTGTTTTTT. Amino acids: CASSFAGGASGELFF.

CDR3 DNA: TGTGCCATCAGTATCGACAGGGGGCGGGTCCTGACTTTC. This translates into CAISIDRGRVLTF. This rearrangement joins TRBV10-3 to TRBJ2-6; the match to TRBD1 covers 10 bases. V gave up 5 bases and J gave up 13 bases; unmatched junction bases: 5. The CDR3 extends over 13 amino acids. Germline CDR1 is ENHRY and CDR2 is SYGVKD.

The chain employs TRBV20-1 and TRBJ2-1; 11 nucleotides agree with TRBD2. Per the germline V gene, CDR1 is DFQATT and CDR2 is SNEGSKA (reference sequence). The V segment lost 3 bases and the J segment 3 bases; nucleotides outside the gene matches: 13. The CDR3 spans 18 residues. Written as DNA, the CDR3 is TGCAGTGCTAGGATGGCGGGGGCCGGACTAGCGGGCTACAATGAGCAGTTCTTC. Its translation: CSARMAGAGLAGYNEQFF.

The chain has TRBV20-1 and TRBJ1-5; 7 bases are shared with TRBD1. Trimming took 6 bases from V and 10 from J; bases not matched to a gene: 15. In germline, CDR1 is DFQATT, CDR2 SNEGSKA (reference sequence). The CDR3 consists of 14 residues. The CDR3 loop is CSALPGTAISPQHF. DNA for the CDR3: TGCAGTGCCTTACCCGGGACAGCAATCAGCCCCCAGCATTTT.

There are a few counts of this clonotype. The CDR3 loop is CASSPPGRAGVYNEQFF. In DNA, the CDR3 is TGTGCCAGTAGTCCTCCGGGGAGAGCGGGAGTTTACAATGAGCAGTTCTTC. The genes are TRBV19 and TRBJ2-1; 8 nucleotides align to TRBD2. The CDR3 contains 17 residues. Trimming cost V 5 bases and J 4 bases; bases outside gene matches: 13. CDR1 and CDR2 from the germline V gene are LNHDA and SQIVND (reference sequence).

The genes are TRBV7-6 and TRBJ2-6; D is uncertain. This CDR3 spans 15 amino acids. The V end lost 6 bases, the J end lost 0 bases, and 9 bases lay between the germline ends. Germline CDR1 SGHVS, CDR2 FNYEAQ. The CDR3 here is CASSWGSSGANVLTF. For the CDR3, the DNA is TGTGCCAGCAGTTGGGGAAGCTCTGGGGCCAACGTCCTGACTTTC.

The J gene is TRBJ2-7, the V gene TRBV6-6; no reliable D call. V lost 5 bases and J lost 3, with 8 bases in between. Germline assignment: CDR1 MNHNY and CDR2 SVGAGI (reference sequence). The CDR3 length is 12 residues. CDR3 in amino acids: CASSPTNYEQYF. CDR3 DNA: TGTGCCAGCAGTCCTACAAACTACGAGCAGTACTTC.

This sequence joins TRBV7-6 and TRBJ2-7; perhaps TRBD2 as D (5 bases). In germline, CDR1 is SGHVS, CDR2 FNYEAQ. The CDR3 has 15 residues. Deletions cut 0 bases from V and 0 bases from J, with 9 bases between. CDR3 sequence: CASSLAADSSYEQYF. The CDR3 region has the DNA TGTGCCAGCAGCTTAGCAGCGGATAGCTCCTACGAGCAGTACTTC.

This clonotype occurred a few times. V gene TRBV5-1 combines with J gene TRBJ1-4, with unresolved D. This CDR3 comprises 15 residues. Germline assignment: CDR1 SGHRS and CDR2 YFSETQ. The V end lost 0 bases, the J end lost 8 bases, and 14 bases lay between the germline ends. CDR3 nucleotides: TGCGCCAGCAGCTTGGGTCCAAACGAGGGCGAAAAACTGTTTTTT. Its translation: CASSLGPNEGEKLFF.

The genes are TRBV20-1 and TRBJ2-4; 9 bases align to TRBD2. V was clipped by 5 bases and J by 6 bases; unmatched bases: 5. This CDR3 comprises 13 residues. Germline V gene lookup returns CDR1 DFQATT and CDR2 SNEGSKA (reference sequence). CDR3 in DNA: TGCAGTGCTTTAAGACTAGCGGTAAACATTCAGTACTTC. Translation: CSALRLAVNIQYF.

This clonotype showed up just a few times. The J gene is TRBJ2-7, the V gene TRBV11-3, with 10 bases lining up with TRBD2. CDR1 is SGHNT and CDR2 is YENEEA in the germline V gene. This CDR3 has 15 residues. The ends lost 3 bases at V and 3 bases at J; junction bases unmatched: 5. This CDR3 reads CASSLEREGLYEQYF. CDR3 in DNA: TGTGCCAGCAGCTTGGAGCGGGAGGGCCTCTACGAGCAGTACTTC. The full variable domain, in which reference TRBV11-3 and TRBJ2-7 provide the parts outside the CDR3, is EAGVVQSPRYKIIEKKQPVAFWCNPISGHNTLYWYLQNLGQGPELLIRYENEEAVDDSQLPKDRFSAERLKGVDSTLKIQPAELGDSAVYLCASSLEREGLYEQYFGPGTRLTVT.

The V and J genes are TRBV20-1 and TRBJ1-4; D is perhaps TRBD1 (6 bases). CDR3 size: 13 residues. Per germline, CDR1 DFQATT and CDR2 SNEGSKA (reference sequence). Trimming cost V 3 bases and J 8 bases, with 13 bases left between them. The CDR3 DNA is TGCAGTGCTAGTCAGGGGCCAGAAGAAAAACTGTTTTTT. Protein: CSASQGPEEKLFF.

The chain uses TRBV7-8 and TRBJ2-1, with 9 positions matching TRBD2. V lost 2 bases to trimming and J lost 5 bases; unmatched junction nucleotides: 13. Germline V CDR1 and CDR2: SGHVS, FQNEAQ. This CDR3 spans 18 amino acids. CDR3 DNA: TGTGCCAGCAGCTTACTTTCGGTAGGCGGGAGGGGGGACAATGAGCAGTTCTTC. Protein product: CASSLLSVGGRGDNEQFF.

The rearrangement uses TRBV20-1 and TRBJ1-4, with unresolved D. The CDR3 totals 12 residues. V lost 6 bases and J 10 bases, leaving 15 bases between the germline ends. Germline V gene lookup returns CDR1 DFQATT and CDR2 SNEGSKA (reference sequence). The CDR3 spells CSAPSGEGKLFF. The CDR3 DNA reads TGCAGTGCCCCAAGTGGAGAGGGAAAACTGTTTTTT.

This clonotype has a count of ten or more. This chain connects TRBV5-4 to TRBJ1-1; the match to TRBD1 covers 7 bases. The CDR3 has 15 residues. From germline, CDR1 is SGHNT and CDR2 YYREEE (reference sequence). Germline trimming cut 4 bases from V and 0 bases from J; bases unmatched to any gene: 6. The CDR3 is CASSPRGGLNTEAFF. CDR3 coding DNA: TGTGCCAGCAGCCCCAGGGGGGGCCTGAACACTGAAGCTTTCTTT.

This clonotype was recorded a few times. In DNA form, the CDR3 reads TGTGCCAGCAGTGAAGGGGGCGGGAGGCCCTACGAGCAGTACTTC. Its protein product is CASSEGGGRPYEQYF. The rearrangement joins TRBV25-1 to TRBJ2-7, with 8 bases lining up with TRBD2. The CDR3 is 15 amino acids. The ends lost 2 bases at V and 2 bases at J; junction bases unmatched: 5. The germline gives CDR1 MGHDK, CDR2 SYGVNS.

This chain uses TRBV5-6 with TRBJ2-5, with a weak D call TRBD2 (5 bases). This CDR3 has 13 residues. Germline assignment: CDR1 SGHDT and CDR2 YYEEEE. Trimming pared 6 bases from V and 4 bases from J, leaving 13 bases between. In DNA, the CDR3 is TGTGCCAGCAACTCCCGGGGTATAGAGACCCAGTACTTC. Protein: CASNSRGIETQYF.

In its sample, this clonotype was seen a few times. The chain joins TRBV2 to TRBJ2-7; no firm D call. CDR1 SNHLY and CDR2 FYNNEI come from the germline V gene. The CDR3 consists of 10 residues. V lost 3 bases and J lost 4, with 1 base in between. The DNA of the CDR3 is TGTGCCAGCAGTGAGTACGAGCAGTACTTC. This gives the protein CASSEYEQYF.

The CDR3 coding sequence is TGTGCCAGCAGCTTGGCGGCCGTGCGAAGCAATCAGCCCCAGCATTTT. Its translation is CASSLAAVRSNQPQHF. The rearrangement uses TRBV5-5 and TRBJ1-5; D not resolved. The germline CDR1 and CDR2 sequences are SGHKS and YYEKEE (reference sequence). V was shortened by 0 bases and J by 1 base, with 11 bases between the two germline ends. This CDR3 is 16 amino acids long. Full variable domain (rest looked up from reference TRBV5-5 and TRBJ1-5): DAGVTQSPTHLIKTRGQQVTLRCSPISGHKSVSWYQQVLGQGPQFIFQYYEKEERGRGNFPDRFSARQFPNYSSELNVNALLLGDSALYLCASSLAAVRSNQPQHFGDGTRLSIL.

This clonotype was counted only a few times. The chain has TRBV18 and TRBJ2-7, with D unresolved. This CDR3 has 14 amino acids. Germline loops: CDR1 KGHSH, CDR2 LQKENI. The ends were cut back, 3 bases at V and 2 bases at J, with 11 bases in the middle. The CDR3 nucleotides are TGTGCCAGCTCACCCCTCGCCATAACCTACGAGCAGTACTTC. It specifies CASSPLAITYEQYF.

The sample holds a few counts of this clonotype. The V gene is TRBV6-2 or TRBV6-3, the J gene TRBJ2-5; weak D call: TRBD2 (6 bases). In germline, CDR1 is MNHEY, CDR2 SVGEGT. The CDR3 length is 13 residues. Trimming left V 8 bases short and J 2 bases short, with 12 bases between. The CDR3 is CASCSAGQETQYF. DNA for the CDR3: TGTGCCAGCTGCTCCGCGGGACAAGAGACCCAGTACTTC.